This T cell receptor beta chain came from a study of Ad26.COV2.S vaccination and SARS-CoV-2 variants. Study context: Donor participated within the Ad26.COV2.S arm of the COV1001 trial.

To note about this clone: Antigen specificity is unknown. The junction differs from germline at one of its ends, possibly a read error.

Overall study results and limits: While placebo recipients had lower spike-specific TCR breadth, vaccine recipients had more. Those who received vaccine or placebo ended up with similar non-spike TCR breadth.

Clones were sequenced by immunoSEQ multiplex PCR, and TCRdb holds only the in-frame ones, with some missing. The profile covers roughly 460,000 clones, with around 89% appearing a single time and 1.5% to 2% taken by the ten largest. Treatment: some 19 received Ad26.COV2.S at low or high dose, single or two shots; about 5 received placebo; per-sample allocation not given. The samples date from day 63 after the first vaccine or placebo injection. Immunization relied on an Ad26 vector, which expressed Wuhan-strain SARS-CoV-2 spike. Here the sequenced sample was peripheral blood, taken in a trial of Ad26.COV2.S vaccine versus placebo. The source is a person between 18 and 65 years old who received the Ad26.COV2.S COVID-19 vaccine or a placebo.

The CDR3 loop is CASSRPGQNNF. In DNA form, the CDR3 reads TGTGCCAGCAGTCGCCCTGGACAGAACAACTTC. The rearrangement links TRBV28 to TRBJ1-2; maybe TRBD1 (6 bases). Germline V CDR1 and CDR2: MDHEN, SYDVKM. The CDR3 sequence is 11 residues long.